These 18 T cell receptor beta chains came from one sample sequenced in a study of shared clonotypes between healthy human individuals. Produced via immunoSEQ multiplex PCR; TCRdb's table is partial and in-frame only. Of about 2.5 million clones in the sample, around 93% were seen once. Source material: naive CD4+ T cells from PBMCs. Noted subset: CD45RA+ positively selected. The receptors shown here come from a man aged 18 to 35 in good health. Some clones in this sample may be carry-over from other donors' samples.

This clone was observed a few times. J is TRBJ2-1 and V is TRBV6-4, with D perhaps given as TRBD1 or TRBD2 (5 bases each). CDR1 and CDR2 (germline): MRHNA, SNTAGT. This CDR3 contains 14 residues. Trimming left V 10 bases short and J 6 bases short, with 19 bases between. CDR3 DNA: TGTGCCACTGCACTCTCGGGGCTAAGCAATGAGCAGTTCTTC. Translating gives CATALSGLSNEQFF.

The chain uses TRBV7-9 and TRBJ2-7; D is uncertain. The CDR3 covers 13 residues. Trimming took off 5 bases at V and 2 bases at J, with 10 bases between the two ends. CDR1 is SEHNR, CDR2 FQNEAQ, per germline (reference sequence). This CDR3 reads CASSPTETYEQYF. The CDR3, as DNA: TGTGCCAGCAGCCCGACTGAAACCTACGAGCAGTACTTC.

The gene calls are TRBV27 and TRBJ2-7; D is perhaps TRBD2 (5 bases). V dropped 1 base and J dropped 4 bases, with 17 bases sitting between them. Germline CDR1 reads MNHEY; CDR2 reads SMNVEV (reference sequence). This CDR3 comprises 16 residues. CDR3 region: CASSLFGRSSFYEQYF. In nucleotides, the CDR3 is TGTGCCAGCAGTTTATTTGGGAGATCCTCCTTTTACGAGCAGTACTTC.

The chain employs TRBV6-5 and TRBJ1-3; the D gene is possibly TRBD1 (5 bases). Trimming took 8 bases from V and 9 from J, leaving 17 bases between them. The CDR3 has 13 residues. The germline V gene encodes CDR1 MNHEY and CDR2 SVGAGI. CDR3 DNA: TGTGCCAGCGGAATGGGGGGTTCAACCACCATATATTTT. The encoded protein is CASGMGGSTTIYF.

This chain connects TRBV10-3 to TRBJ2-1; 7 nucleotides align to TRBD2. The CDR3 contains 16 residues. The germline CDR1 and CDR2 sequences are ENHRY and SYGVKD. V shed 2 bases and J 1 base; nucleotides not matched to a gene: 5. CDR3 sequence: CAISETSGDSYNEQFF. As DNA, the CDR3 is TGTGCCATCAGTGAGACAAGCGGGGATTCCTACAATGAGCAGTTCTTC.

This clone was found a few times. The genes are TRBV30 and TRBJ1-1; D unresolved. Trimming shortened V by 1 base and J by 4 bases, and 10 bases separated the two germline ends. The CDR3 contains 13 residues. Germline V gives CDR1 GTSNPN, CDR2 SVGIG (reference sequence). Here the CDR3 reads CAWSAGGFTEAFF. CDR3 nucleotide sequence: TGTGCCTGGAGTGCCGGCGGGTTCACTGAAGCTTTCTTT.

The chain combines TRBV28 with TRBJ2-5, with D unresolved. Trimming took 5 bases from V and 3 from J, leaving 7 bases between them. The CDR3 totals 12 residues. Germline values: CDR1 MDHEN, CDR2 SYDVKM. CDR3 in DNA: TGTGCCAGCAGTGAATCCAAAGAGACCCAGTACTTC. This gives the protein CASSESKETQYF.

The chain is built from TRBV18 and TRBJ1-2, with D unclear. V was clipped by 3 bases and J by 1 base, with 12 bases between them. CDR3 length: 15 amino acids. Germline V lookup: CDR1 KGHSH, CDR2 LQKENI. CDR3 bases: TGTGCCAGCTCACCGGGCCCGGCCTATAACTATGGCTACACCTTC. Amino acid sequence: CASSPGPAYNYGYTF.

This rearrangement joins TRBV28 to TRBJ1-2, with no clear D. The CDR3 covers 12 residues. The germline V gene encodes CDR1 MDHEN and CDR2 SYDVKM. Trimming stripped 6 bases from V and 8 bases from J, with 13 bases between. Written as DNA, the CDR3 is TGTGCCAGCAGCCTAAATGACTTAGGCTACACCTTC. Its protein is CASSLNDLGYTF.

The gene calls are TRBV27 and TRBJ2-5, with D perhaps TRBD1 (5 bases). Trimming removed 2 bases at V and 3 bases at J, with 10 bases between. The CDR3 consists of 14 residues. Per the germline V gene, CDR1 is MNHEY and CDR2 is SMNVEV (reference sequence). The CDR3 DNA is TGTGCCAGCAGTTTAAGGGGCAGGGAAGAGACCCAGTACTTC. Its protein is CASSLRGREETQYF.

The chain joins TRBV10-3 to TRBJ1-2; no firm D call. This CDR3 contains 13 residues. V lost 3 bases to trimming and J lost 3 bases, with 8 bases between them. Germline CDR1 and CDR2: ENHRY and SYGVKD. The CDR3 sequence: CAISETGYYGYTF. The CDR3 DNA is TGTGCCATCAGTGAAACGGGATACTATGGCTACACCTTC.

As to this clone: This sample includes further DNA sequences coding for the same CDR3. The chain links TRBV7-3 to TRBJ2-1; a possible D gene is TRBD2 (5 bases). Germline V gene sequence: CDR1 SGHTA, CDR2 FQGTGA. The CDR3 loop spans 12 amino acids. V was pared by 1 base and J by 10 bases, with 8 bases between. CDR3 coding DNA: TGTGCCAGCAGCTTAAGTAGAGGGGAGCAGTTCTTC. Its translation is CASSLSRGEQFF.

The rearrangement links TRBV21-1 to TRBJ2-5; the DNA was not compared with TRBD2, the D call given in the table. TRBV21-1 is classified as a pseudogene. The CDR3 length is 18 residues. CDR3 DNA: TGTGCCAGCAGCAAAGCGAGGGGACTAGCGGGGAACGGCGAGACCCAGTACTTC. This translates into CASSKARGLAGNGETQYF.

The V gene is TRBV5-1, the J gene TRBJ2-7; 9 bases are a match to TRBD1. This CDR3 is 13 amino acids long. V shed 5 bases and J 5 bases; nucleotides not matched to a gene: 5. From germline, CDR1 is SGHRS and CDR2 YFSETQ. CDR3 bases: TGCGCCAGCAGACAGGGGGCAGAGAACGAGCAGTACTTC. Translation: CASRQGAENEQYF.

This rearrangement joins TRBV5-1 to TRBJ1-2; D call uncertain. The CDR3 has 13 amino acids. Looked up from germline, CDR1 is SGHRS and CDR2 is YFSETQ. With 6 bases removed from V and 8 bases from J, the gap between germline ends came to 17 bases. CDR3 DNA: TGCGCCAGCACATACAGTTCCGAAATCGGCTACACCTTC. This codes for CASTYSSEIGYTF.

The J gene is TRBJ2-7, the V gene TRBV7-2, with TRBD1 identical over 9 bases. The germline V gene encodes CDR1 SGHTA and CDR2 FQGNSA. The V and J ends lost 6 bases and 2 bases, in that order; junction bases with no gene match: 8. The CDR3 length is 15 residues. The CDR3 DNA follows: TGTGCCAGCAGTCCTGAACAGGGGGCCCCCTACGAGCAGTACTTC. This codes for CASSPEQGAPYEQYF.

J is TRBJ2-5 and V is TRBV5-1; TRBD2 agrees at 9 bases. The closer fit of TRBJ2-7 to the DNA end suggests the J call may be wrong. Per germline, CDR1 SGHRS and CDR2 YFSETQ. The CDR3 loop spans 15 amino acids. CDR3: CASSLAGTSPYEQYF. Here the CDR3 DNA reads TGCGCCAGCAGCTTGGCCGGGACTAGCCCTTACGAGCAGTACTTC.

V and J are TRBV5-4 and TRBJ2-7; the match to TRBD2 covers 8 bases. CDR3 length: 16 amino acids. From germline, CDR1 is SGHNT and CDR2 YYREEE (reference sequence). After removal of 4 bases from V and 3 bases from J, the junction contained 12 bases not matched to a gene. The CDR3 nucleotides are TGTGCCAGCAGCCCGGGACTAGACACTTCTAACTACGAGCAGTACTTC. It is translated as CASSPGLDTSNYEQYF.